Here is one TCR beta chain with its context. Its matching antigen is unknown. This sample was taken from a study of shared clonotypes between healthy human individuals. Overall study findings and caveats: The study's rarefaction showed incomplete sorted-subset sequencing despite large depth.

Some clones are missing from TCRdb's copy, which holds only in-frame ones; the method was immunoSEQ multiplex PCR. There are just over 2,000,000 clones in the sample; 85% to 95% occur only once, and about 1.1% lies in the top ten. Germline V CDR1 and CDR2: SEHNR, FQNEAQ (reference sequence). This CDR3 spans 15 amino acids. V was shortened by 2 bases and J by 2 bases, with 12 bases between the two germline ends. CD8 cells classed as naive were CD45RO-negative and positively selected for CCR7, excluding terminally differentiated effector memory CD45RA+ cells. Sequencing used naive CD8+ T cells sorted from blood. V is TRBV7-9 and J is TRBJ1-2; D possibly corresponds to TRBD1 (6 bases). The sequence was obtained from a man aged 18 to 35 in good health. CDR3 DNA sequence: TGTGCCAGCAGCTTAAACACAGGGAAAAACTATGGCTACACCTTC. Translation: CASSLNTGKNYGYTF.